Listed here is a single T cell receptor beta chain. Its target is unknown. PCR used 60 Vbeta primers and 13 Jbeta primers. Clones were sequenced by immunoSEQ multiplex PCR, and TCRdb holds only the in-frame ones, with some missing. This sample has roughly 120,000 clones, with around 76% found just once. This entry comes from a study of cytomegalovirus exposure and HLA in healthy donors. Study details: Early released data comprised about 84 million unique TCRs from HLA-typed donors. Whole-study findings and limits: Overall, approximately 180 TCR beta chains were annotated as cytomegalovirus-associated. Donors were assumed by presence/absence analyses to have roughly uniform sequencing depth.

In germline, CDR1 is SGHTA, CDR2 FQGNSA. The V and J ends lost 5 bases and 2 bases respectively, with 6 bases between them. The CDR3 extends over 12 amino acids. Healthy donors of bone marrow made up the group. The sequenced material came from PBMCs. This clonotype was sampled from a woman aged 55-70 years in good health and CMV-seropositive. The chain joins TRBV7-2 to TRBJ1-1; D uncertain. Here the CDR3 reads CASSRTNTEAFF. The CDR3 nucleotides read TGTGCCAGCAGCCGAACTAACACTGAAGCTTTCTTT.